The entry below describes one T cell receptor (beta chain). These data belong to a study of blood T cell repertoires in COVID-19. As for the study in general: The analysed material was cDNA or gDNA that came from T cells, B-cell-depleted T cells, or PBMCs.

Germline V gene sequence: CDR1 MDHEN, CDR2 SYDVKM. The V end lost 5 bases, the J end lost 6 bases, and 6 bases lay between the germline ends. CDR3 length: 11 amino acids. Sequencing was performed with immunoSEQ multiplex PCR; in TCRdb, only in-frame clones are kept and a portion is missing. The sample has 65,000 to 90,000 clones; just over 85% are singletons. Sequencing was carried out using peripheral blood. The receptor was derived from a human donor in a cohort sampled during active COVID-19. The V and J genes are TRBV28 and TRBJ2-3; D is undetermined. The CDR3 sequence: CASSLADTQYF. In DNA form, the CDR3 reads TGTGCCAGCAGTCTTGCGGATACGCAGTATTTT.